The 2 T cell receptor beta chains below all came from one sample that was sequenced in a study of OX40 agonist ivuxolimab in advanced cancers. Generated by immunoSEQ multiplex PCR, the TCRdb table keeps only in-frame clones and is missing some. The sample consists of 72,000 or so clones, approximately 81% of them appearing once. The source material was CD4+ or CD8+ T cells sorted from blood, sampled in a trial of the OX40 agonist ivuxolimab. The receptors here all came from an adult with an advanced solid tumor such as melanoma, head and neck, liver or kidney cancer.

The chain links TRBV2 to TRBJ2-3; a possible D gene is TRBD1 (5 bases). The germline V gene encodes CDR1 SNHLY and CDR2 FYNNEI. V lost 6 bases to trimming and J lost 9 bases, with 13 bases between them. This CDR3 is built from 12 residues. The CDR3 sequence is CASRETVPTQYF. CDR3 sequence (DNA): TGTGCCAGCAGAGAGACAGTACCCACGCAGTATTTT.

This clone was detected a few times. For the CDR3, the DNA is TGTGCCAGCAGCGAAGGGGTTAGCAATCAGCCCCAGCATTTT. Protein: CASSEGVSNQPQHF. The V call is TRBV7-8, the J call TRBJ1-5; TRBD1 might be the D (5 bases). CDR3 length: 14 amino acids. Trimming shortened V by 5 bases and J by 0 bases, and 8 bases separated the two germline ends. CDR1 SGHVS and CDR2 FQNEAQ come from the germline V gene.